This T cell receptor (beta chain) came from a study of somatic mutations in cytotoxic T cells in rheumatoid arthritis. Study overall: Flow-sorting brought some V beta antibody-stained T-cell populations to nearly 100% purity, V beta1+ cells sequenced for TCRB among them.

Notes on this clone: Its antigen is unidentified.

Study-level points and caveats: Of about 62 patients, under 10 had a largest CD8+ clone that exceeded 20% of CD8+ cells. The study found no significant difference in CD8+ T-cell clonality between rheumatoid arthritis patients and age-matched healthy controls.

The table came from immunoSEQ multiplex PCR; TCRdb's copy has only in-frame clones and leaves some out. The sample contains about 10,000 clones, over 75% of which appear only once. CDR1 SGHAT and CDR2 FQNNGV come from the germline V gene. The V segment lost 4 bases and the J segment 6 bases; nucleotides outside the gene matches: 5. The CDR3 spans 14 residues. Using positive magnetic bead selection on an AutoMACS, CD4+ and CD8+ cells were isolated, after which their purity was checked by flow cytometry. The sample consisted of CD4+ T cells sorted from blood. This receptor was obtained from a woman aged 18 to 35 with rheumatoid arthritis. The chain couples TRBV11-2 to TRBJ2-2; 7 nucleotides match TRBD1. The CDR3, as DNA: TGTGCCAGCAGCTCAACAGGGGAATCCGGGGAGCTGTTTTTT. Its protein product is CASSSTGESGELFF.